The sequence of this T cell receptor beta chain was determined in a study of technical replicates of blood from several donors. Profiling relied on immunoSEQ multiplex PCR, and the TCRdb table lists in-frame clones only, not all of them. The sample holds 55,000 to 70,000 clones; approximately 84% are singletons and the top ten take 5%. Trimming removed 3 bases at V and 1 base at J, with 13 bases between. Per germline, CDR1 SGHRS and CDR2 YFSETQ. The CDR3 extends over 15 amino acids. This clonotype was obtained from a human donor in good health. Some clones in this sample may be carry-over from other donors' samples. Sequencing used PBMCs. This chain uses TRBV5-1 with TRBJ1-2, with a possible D match to TRBD1 (5 bases). The CDR3 spells CASSSGGGVNYGYTF. The CDR3 bases are TGCGCCAGCAGCTCCGGAGGAGGGGTTAACTATGGCTACACCTTC.